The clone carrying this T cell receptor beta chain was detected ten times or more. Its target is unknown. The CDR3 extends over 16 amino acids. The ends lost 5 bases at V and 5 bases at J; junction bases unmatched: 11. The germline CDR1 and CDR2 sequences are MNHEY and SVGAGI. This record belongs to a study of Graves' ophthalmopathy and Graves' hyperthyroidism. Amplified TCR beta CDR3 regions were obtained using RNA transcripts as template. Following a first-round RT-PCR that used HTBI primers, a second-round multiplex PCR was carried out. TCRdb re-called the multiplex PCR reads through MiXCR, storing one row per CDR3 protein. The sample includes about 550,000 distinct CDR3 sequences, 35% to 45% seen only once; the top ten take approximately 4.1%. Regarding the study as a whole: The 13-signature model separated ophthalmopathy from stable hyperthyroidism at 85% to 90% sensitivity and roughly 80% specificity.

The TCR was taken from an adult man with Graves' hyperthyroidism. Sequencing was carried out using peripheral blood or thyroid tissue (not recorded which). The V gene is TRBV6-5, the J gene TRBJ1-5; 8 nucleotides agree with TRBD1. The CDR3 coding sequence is TGTGCCAGCAGTCCGGCGGACAGGGTAAACGATCAGCCCCAGCATTTT. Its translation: CASSPADRVNDQPQHF.